The source of this T cell receptor (beta chain) is a study of PD-1 blockade in classical Hodgkin lymphoma. V lost 10 bases, J lost 7 bases, and 14 bases lay in between. CDR1 is LNHDA and CDR2 is SQIVND in the germline V gene (reference sequence). The CDR3 extends over 12 amino acids. The data were produced by immunoSEQ multiplex PCR, yet TCRdb's version contains in-frame clones alone and is incomplete. The profile covers roughly 16,000 clones, with about 90% appearing a single time and 3% to 5% taken by the ten largest. The study's findings and limits: The origin of the repertoire differences remains undefined, with disease activity or prior therapy as possible causes.

A single count supports this clone. The antigen remains undetermined. Specified time point: newly diagnosed, previously untreated cHL patient sample. PBMCs representing newly diagnosed, untreated classical Hodgkin lymphoma functioned as the comparison. The sample consisted of peripheral blood mononuclear cells (PBMCs). The gene calls are TRBV19 and TRBJ1-5, with D tentatively TRBD1 (5 bases). The clonotype originates from a human donor with classical Hodgkin lymphoma. The CDR3 loop reads CATTGVGQPQHF. The CDR3 DNA is TGTGCCACCACGGGGGTCGGGCAGCCCCAGCATTTT. Using reference TRBV19 and TRBJ1-5 for the parts outside the CDR3, the full variable domain is DGGITQSPKYLFRKEGQNVTLSCEQNLNHDAMYWYRQDPGQGLRLIYYSQIVNDFQKGDIAEGYSVSREKKESFPLTVTSAQKNPTAFYLCATTGVGQPQHFGDGTRLSIL.